This T cell receptor beta chain was obtained from a study of OX40 agonist ivuxolimab in advanced cancers. The data were produced by immunoSEQ multiplex PCR, yet TCRdb's version contains in-frame clones alone and is incomplete. The sample lists approximately 60,000 clones; about 90% were seen once. Germline V CDR1 and CDR2: MNHEY, SMNVEV (reference sequence). Trimming took off 4 bases at V and 1 base at J, with 10 bases between the two ends. CDR3 length equals 14 residues. The chain uses TRBV27 and TRBJ1-1, with D unclear. This sequence was found in an adult with an advanced solid tumor such as melanoma, head and neck, liver or kidney cancer. The sample here was CD4+ or CD8+ T cells sorted from blood, taken in a trial of the OX40 agonist ivuxolimab. The CDR3 DNA reads TGTGCCAGCAGTTCACGGACGGAGAACACTGAAGCTTTCTTT. This translates into CASSSRTENTEAFF.